The 14 T cell receptor beta chains presented below share a single source sample, sequenced in a study of T-cell memory formation after mild COVID-19. TCRdb analysed the 5' RACE reads with MiXCR anew, one entry per CDR3 protein. The sample has 470,000 or so distinct CDR3 sequences; 20% are singletons. The sample consisted of PBMCs or a T cell subset sorted from them (not recorded which). Receptors were obtained from an adult woman who had mild COVID-19 (a few samples of this study predate the infection). Cell type and time point are not known.

J is TRBJ2-2 and V is TRBV24-1; the D is unclear. Germline CDR1 KGHDR, CDR2 SFDVKD. The CDR3 covers 12 residues. The ends were cut back, 2 bases at V and 5 bases at J, with 2 bases in the middle. CDR3 nucleotides: TGTGCCACCAGTGATTCGACCGGGGAGCTGTTTTTT. Translated: CATSDSTGELFF.

This clonotype was detected a few times. CDR3 nucleotides: TGTGCCAGCAGCCAATTTCTCGACACTGAAGCTTTCTTT. Amino acids: CASSQFLDTEAFF. The gene calls are TRBV14 and TRBJ1-1; no clear D gene. Germline CDR1 reads SGHDN; CDR2 reads FVKESK. The CDR3 length is 13 residues. The V gene lost 2 bases and the J gene lost 3 bases, with 7 bases spanning the gap.

This clonotype was observed a handful of times. The CDR3 sequence: CASSTRPRPMGTDTQYF. CDR3 in DNA: TGTGCCAGCAGCACCCGTCCTCGTCCGATGGGCACAGATACGCAGTATTTT. The gene calls are TRBV7-9 and TRBJ2-3; D is unclear. The CDR3 loop spans 17 amino acids. The germline gives CDR1 SEHNR, CDR2 FQNEAQ (reference sequence). Between the trimmed V and J ends, which lost 5 bases and 1 base, there was a span of 19 bases.

This clonotype was counted a few times. The J gene is TRBJ2-1, the V gene TRBV12-3 or TRBV12-4; 14 bases line up with TRBD2. The CDR3 has 19 residues. V gave up 6 bases and J gave up 1 base; unmatched junction bases: 11. CDR3: CASSPAGTSGRGSYNEQFF. CDR3 nucleotides: TGTGCCAGCAGCCCCGCCGGGACTAGCGGGAGAGGGTCCTACAATGAGCAGTTCTTC.

This chain joins TRBV24-1 and TRBJ2-2, with D tentatively TRBD1 (6 bases). The CDR3 runs to 15 residues. V was cut by 10 bases and J by 1 base, with 15 bases left in between. Germline CDR1 reads KGHDR; CDR2 reads SFDVKD. The chain's CDR3 is CATGGGLVNTGELFF. The CDR3 region has the DNA TGTGCCACAGGGGGTGGGCTCGTGAACACCGGGGAGCTGTTTTTT.

This chain links TRBV7-2 with TRBJ1-2, with TRBD1 as a possible D gene (5 bases). Germline CDR1 is SGHTA and CDR2 is FQGNSA. CDR3 length equals 16 residues. The germline V and J ends were trimmed by 5 bases and 8 bases, with 24 bases remaining between them. In DNA, the CDR3 is TGTGCCAGCAGCCCCGCATTCTCGGGGCCCAGGCGGGGCTACACCTTC. Encoded protein: CASSPAFSGPRRGYTF.

The chain has TRBV7-9 and TRBJ1-6; D not resolved. V was shortened by 3 bases and J by 7 bases, with 10 bases between the two germline ends. The germline V gene has CDR1 SEHNR and CDR2 FQNEAQ (reference sequence). The CDR3 contains 14 residues. CDR3 sequence (DNA): TGTGCCAGCAGCTTCCCCGGTCCCAATTCACCCCTCCACTTT. Residues: CASSFPGPNSPLHF. Together with reference TRBV7-9 and TRBJ1-6, the CDR3 gives the full variable domain: DTGVSQNPRHKITKRGQNVTFRCDPISEHNRLYWYRQTLGQGPEFLTYFQNEAQLEKSRLLSDRFSAERPKGSFSTLEIQRTEQGDSAMYLCASSFPGPNSPLHFGNGTRLTVT.

The CDR3 loop is CASSLVAGENYGYTF. As DNA, the CDR3 is TGCGCCAGCAGCTTGGTAGCAGGGGAAAACTATGGCTACACCTTC. This sequence joins TRBV5-1 and TRBJ1-2, with TRBD1 as a possible D gene (6 bases). The CDR3 has 15 residues. The V end was cut by 0 bases, the J end by 2 bases, with 11 bases between. Germline lookup yields CDR1 SGHRS and CDR2 YFSETQ.

This clonotype was seen a handful of times. The chain joins TRBV5-1 to TRBJ1-4, with 7 bases lining up with TRBD1. The CDR3 consists of 15 residues. After removal of 4 bases from V and 5 bases from J, the junction contained 8 bases not matched to a gene. Germline V gives CDR1 SGHRS, CDR2 YFSETQ. For the CDR3, the DNA is TGCGCCAGCAGCCGTACGACAGGGCCAAATGAAAAACTGTTTTTT. Protein: CASSRTTGPNEKLFF.

This clonotype was counted a few times. This chain connects TRBV20-1 to TRBJ2-5, with TRBD2 as a possible D gene (5 bases). CDR1 is DFQATT and CDR2 is SNEGSKA in the germline V gene (reference sequence). This CDR3 region has 13 residues. V lost 6 bases, J lost 5 bases, and 16 bases lay in between. CDR3 coding DNA: TGCAGTGCCGACGGAGGTAGCGCGGAGACCCAGTACTTC. This codes for CSADGGSAETQYF.

This clonotype showed up just a few times. The chain recombines TRBV7-9 with TRBJ2-7; D is possibly TRBD1 (6 bases). V was shortened by 8 bases and J by 3 bases, with 11 bases between the two germline ends. Germline V gene lookup returns CDR1 SEHNR and CDR2 FQNEAQ (reference sequence). The CDR3 totals 12 residues. CDR3 sequence reads: CASGRDNYEQYF. The CDR3 bases are TGTGCCAGCGGCAGGGACAACTACGAGCAGTACTTC.

This sequence joins TRBV7-2 and TRBJ1-5, with D tentatively TRBD1 (6 bases). The CDR3 sequence is 16 residues long. V lost 2 bases, J lost 2 bases, and 13 bases lay in between. The V gene's germline CDR1 is SGHTA and CDR2 FQGNSA. The DNA of the CDR3 is TGTGCCAGCAGCTTAAGATCGGGGGCGGGCAATCAGCCCCAGCATTTT. Its translation is CASSLRSGAGNQPQHF.

This rearrangement joins TRBV3-1 to TRBJ2-5, with unresolved D. Looked up from germline, CDR1 is LGHDT and CDR2 is YNNKEL (reference sequence). This CDR3 spans 10 amino acids. The ends were cut back, 7 bases at V and 4 bases at J, with 4 bases in the middle. The CDR3 sequence is CASTGETQYF. CDR3 nucleotides: TGTGCCAGCACGGGAGAGACCCAGTACTTC.

This chain joins TRBV24-1 and TRBJ2-5, with 10 bases fitting TRBD2. The junction had 11 bases not matched to a gene; V was cut back by 3 bases and J by 5 bases. The CDR3 sequence is 17 residues long. Germline V CDR1 and CDR2: KGHDR, SFDVKD. DNA for the CDR3: TGTGCCACCAGTGATAGAGTAGCGGGAGGAGAGCGGGAGACCCAGTACTTC. The encoded protein is CATSDRVAGGERETQYF.